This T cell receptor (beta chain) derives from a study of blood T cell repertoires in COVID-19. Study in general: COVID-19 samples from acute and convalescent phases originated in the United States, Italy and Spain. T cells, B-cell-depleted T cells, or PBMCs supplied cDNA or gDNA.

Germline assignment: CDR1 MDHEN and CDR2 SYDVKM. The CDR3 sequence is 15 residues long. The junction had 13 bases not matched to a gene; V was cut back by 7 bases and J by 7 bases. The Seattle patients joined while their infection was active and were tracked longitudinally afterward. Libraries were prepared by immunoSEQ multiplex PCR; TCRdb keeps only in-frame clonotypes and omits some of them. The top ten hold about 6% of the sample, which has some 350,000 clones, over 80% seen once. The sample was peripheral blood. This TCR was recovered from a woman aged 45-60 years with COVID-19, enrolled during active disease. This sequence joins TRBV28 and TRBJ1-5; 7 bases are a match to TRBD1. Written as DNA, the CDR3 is TGTGCCAGCAAACCCGGACAGGTCGTGGAACAGCCCCAGCATTTT. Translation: CASKPGQVVEQPQHF.